This T cell receptor (beta chain) came from a study of T cell responses to AZD1222 COVID-19 vaccine. Trimming pared 0 bases from V and 4 bases from J, leaving 13 bases between. The CDR3 runs to 15 residues. From germline, CDR1 is MNHEY and CDR2 SVGAGI. Findings and limits, study-wide: CD4 TCRs covered the whole spike, strongest at regions 160-218 and 743-854. Of the AZD1222 recipients, only five to seven were seropositive at baseline. In all cases, repertoires were sampled only after the peak T cell response. Females made up more of the donors, who were largely white British, and clonal diversity may have come out too low.

Only in-frame clones appear in the TCRdb table, and some are missing; sequencing was by immunoSEQ multiplex PCR. Here the sample spans some 160,000 clones, more than 85% being singletons. Regarding this clone: The target antigen is unknown.

The rearrangement links TRBV6-5 to TRBJ2-7, with D maybe TRBD1 (6 bases). This receptor was obtained from an adult in good health. The sequenced sample was peripheral blood, obtained on day 0 of AZD1222 vaccination. This chain's CDR3 is CASSYSWTARYEQYF. The CDR3 DNA reads TGTGCCAGCAGTTACTCGTGGACAGCGAGGTACGAGCAGTACTTC.